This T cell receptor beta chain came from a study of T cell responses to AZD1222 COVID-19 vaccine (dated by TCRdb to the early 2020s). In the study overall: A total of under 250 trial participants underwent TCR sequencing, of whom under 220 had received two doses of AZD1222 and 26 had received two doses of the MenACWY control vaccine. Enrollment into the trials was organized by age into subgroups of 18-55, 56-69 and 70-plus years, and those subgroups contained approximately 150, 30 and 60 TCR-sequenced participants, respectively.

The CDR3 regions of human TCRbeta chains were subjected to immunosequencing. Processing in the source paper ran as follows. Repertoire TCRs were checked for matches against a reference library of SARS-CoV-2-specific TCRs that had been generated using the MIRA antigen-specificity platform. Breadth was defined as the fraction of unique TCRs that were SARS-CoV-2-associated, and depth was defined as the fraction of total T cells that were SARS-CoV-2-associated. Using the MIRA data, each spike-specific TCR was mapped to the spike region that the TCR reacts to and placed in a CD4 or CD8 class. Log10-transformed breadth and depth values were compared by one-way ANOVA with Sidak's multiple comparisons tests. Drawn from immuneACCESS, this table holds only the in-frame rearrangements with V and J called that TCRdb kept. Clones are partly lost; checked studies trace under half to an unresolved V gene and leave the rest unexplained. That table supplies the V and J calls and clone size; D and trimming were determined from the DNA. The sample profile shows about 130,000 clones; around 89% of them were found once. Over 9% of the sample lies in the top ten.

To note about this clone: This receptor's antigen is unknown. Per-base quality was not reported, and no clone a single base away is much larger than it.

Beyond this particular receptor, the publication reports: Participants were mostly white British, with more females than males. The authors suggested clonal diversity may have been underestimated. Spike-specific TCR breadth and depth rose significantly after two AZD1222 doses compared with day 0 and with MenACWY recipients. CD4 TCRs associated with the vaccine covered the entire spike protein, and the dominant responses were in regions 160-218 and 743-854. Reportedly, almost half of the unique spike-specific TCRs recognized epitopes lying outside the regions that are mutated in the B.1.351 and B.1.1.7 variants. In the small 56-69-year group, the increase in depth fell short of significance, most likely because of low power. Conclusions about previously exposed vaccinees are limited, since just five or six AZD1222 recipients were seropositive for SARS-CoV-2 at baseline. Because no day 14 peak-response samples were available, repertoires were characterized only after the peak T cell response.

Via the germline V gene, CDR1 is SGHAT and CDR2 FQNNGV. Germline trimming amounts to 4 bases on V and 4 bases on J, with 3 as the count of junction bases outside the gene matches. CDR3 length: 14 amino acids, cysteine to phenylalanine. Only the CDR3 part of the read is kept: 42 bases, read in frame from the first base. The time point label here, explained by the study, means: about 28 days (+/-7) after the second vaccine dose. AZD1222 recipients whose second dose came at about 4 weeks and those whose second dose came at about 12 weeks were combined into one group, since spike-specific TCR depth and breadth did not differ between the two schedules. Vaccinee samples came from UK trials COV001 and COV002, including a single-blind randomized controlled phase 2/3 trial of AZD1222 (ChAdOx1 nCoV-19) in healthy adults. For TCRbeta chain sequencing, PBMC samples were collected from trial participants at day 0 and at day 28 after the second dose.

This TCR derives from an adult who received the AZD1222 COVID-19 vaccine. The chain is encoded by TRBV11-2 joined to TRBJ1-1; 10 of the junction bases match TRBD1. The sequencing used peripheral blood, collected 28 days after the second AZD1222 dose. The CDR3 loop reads CASSSGQGTTEAFF. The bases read TGTGCCAGCAGCTCGGGACAGGGGACCACTGAAGCTTTCTTT.